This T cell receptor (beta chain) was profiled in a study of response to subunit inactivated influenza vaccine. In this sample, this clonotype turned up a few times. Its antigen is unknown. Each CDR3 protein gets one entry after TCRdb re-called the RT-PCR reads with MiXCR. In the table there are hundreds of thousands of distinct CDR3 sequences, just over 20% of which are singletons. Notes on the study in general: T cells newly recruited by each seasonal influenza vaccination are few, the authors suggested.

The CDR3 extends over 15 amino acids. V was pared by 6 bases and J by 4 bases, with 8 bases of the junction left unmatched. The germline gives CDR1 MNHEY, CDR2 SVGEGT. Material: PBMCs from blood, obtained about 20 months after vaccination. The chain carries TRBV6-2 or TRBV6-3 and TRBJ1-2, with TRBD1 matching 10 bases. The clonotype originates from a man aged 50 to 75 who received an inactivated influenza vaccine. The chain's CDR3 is CASSLRQGAGYGYTF. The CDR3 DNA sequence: TGTGCCAGCAGCCTCAGACAGGGGGCCGGCTATGGCTACACCTTC.